This T cell receptor beta chain is from a study of response to subunit inactivated influenza vaccine. V was trimmed by 4 bases and J by 0 bases, leaving 16 bases between them. The CDR3 sequence is 17 residues long. Germline V gene data show CDR1 as LGHNA and CDR2 as YNFKEQ. TCRdb redid the calling of the RT-PCR reads with MiXCR, one entry per CDR3 protein. The sample contains around 200,000 distinct CDR3 sequences, 9.5% to 15% of which appear only once. This clonotype was seen more than once but under ten times. These same records also appear under a second study, on T cells expressing NK-cell markers. That investigation notes: UMIs accompanied the 5'RACE template switching by which TCR beta cDNA was made. The TCR beta repertoires originated in sorted CD3+CD56+NKG2C+, CD3+CD56+NKG2C- and CD3+CD56-NKG2C+ T cells. More than 5 donors had dominant NKG2C+ clonotypes that comprised roughly 1.0-7.0% of their CD8+ T cells.

The rearrangement links TRBV4-2 to TRBJ2-1, with no clear D. This clonotype was obtained from a man aged 45-60 years who received an inactivated influenza vaccine. The material was CD8+ T cells sorted from PBMCs, obtained 11 to 12 days after vaccination. DNA for the CDR3: TGTGCCAGCAGCCCCTGGCTAGGCCAGAGCTCCTACAATGAGCAGTTCTTC. It encodes CASSPWLGQSSYNEQFF.